This TCR beta chain was captured in a study of identical twins. General observations from the study: Invariant MAIT and iNKT cells may have partly biased zero-insertion analyses. Low generation probability was overrepresented in out-of-frame alpha sequences shared by twins.

Unique molecular identifiers were in the cDNA, with template-switch universal primer binding. MiXCR was run by TCRdb on the 5' RACE reads, yielding one entry per CDR3 protein. The sample yields approximately 1.8 million distinct CDR3 sequences, around 29% seen once. This clonotype showed up just a few times. What it recognizes is unknown. V was shortened by 0 bases and J by 8 bases, with 8 bases between the two germline ends. The length of the CDR3 is 14 residues. Germline V CDR1 and CDR2: LGHNA, YNFKEQ. This clonotype was sampled from a newborn girl in good health. The sequenced material came from cord blood. V usage is TRBV4-2 and J usage is TRBJ1-6; D is unresolved. The CDR3 DNA sequence: TGTGCCAGCAGCCAAGATGATGGGGATTCACCCCTCCACTTT. Its protein is CASSQDDGDSPLHF.